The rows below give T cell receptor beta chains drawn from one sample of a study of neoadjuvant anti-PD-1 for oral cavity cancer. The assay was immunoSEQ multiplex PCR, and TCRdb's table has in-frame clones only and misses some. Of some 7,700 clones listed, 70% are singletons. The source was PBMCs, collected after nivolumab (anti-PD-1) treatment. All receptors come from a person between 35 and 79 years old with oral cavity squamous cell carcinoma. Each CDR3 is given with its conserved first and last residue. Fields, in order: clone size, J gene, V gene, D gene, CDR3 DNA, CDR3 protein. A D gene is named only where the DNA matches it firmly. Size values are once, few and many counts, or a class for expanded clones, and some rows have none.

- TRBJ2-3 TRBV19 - TGTGCCAGTAGTATAGAGAACGCGATGGATACGCAGTATTTT CASSIENAMDTQYF
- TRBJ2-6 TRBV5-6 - TGTGCCAGCAGCTTCTCCCCCGCTGTTTCCGTCCTGACTTTC CASSFSPAVSVLTF
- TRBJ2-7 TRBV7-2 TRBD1 TGTGCCAGCAGCCCGGGACAGGCAATTACCTACGAGCAGTACTTC CASSPGQAITYEQYF
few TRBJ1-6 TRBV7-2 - TGTGCCAGCAGCTTGGGTAATTCACCCCTCCACTTT CASSLGNSPLHF
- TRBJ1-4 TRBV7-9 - TGTGCCAGCAGCTCAACGACAAACTTCGAAAAACTGTTTTTT CASSSTTNFEKLFF
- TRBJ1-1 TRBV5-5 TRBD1 TGTGCCAGCAGCCAAGGACAGGGGGCAATTGGAGCTTTCTTT CASSQGQGAIGAFF
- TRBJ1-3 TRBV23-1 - TGCGCCAGCAGTCAATCGAAAAGGGACCAGGGGTACTCTGGAAACACCATATATTTT CASSQSKRDQGYSGNTIYF
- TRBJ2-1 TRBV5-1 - TGCGCCAGCAGCCCCGGACAGCTAAGCTCCTACAATGAGCAGTTCTTC CASSPGQLSSYNEQFF
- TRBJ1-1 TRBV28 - TGTGCCAGCAGTTTAGGACAGATGAACACTGAAGCTTTCTTT CASSLGQMNTEAFF
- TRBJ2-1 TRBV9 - TGTGCCAGCAAAGGCCAGGGTGGGAATGAGCAGTTCTTC CASKGQGGNEQFF
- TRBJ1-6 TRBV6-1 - TGTGCCAGCAGCTCCGGGCCCTATAATTCACCCCTCCACTTT CASSSGPYNSPLHF
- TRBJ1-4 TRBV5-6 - TGTGCCAGCAGCTCTCAGGGGATTAATGAAAAACTGTTTTTT CASSSQGINEKLFF
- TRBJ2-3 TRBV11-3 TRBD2 TGTGCCAGCAGCTTAGCCCTAGCGGGCACAGATACGCAGTATTTT CASSLALAGTDTQYF
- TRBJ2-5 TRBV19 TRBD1 TGTGCCAGTAGTATAAAGGACAGGCTCCAAGAGACCCAGTACTTC CASSIKDRLQETQYF
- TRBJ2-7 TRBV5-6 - TGTGCCAGCAGCTTGGCAGGGGTCGCCTACGAGCAGTACTTC CASSLAGVAYEQYF
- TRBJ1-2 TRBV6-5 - TGTGCCAGCAGTGGGACAACTAACTATGGCTACACCTTC CASSGTTNYGYTF
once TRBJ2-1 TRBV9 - TGTGCCAGCAGCGGAAGCGGGACAGAGGGTGATGAGCAGTTCTTC CASSGSGTEGDEQFF
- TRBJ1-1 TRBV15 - TGTGCCACCAGACCTCTTGGGGCCAGGTGGGCTGAAGCTTTCTTT CATRPLGARWAEAFF
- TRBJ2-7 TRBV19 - TGTGCCAGTAACAGGAAGGGATCGTGGGAGCAGTACTTC CASNRKGSWEQYF
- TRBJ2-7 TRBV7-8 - TGTGCCAGCAGCTCAAAATACGAGCAGTACTTC CASSSKYEQYF
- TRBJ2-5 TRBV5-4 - TGTGCCAGCAGCTTTTGGGGGATATCGGGCCAGACCCAGTACTTC CASSFWGISGQTQYF
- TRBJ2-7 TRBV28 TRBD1 TGTGCCAGCAACCGGGACAGCAACTACGAGCAGTACTTC CASNRDSNYEQYF
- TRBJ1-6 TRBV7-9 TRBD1 TGTGCCAGCAGCTCCGGGACAGGGGGCTCACCCCTCCACTTT CASSSGTGGSPLHF
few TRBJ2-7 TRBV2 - TGTGCCAGCACCAAGGACAGCTACGAGCAGTACTTC CASTKDSYEQYF
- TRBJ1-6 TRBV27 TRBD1 TGTGCCAGCAGTTTCGACAGGGGGTTGGGTTCACCCCTCCACTTT CASSFDRGLGSPLHF
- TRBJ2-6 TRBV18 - TGTGCCAGCTCACCGGCGGGCTCTGGGGCCAACGTCCTGACTTTC CASSPAGSGANVLTF
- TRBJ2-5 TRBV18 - TGTGCCAGCTCACCTAAGGGGTGGGTAGAGACCCAGTACTTC CASSPKGWVETQYF
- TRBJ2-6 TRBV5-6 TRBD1 TGTGCCAGCAGCTTGGAGGACAGGGGGCTGGACGGGGCCAACGTCCTGACTTTC CASSLEDRGLDGANVLTF
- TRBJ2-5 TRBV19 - TGTGCCAGTAGTATAAATAGGCAAGAGACCCAGTACTTC CASSINRQETQYF
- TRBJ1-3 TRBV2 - TGTGCCAGCACGGAGGAAGCTGGAAACACCATATATTTT CASTEEAGNTIYF
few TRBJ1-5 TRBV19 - TGTGCCAGTAGTTCCTCAGGGGTGAGCAATCAGCCCCAGCATTTT CASSSSGVSNQPQHF
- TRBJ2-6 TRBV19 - TGTGCCAGTAGTCCTCACAGGGACTCTGGGGCCAACGTCCTGACTTTC CASSPHRDSGANVLTF
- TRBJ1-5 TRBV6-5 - TGTGCCAGCAGTTACCGGGGGGGGAATCAGCCCCAGCATTTT CASSYRGGNQPQHF
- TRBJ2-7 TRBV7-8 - TGTGCCAGCAGCTTATCGGGTTGGCCCGAGCAGTACTTC CASSLSGWPEQYF
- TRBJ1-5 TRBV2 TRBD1 TGTGCCAGCACCATAGGACAGGGACTAAATCAGCCCCAGCATTTT CASTIGQGLNQPQHF
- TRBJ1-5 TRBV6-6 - TGTGCCAGCAGTACTGAGGGTCAGCCCCAGCATTTT CASSTEGQPQHF
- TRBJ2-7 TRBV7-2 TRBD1 TGTGCCAGCAGCTTCGGGACAGGGCGTTACGAGCAGTACTTC CASSFGTGRYEQYF
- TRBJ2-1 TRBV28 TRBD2 TGTGCCAGCAGCCCAGGACTAGCGGGGGCCCCCACCCTCTTC CASSPGLAGAPTLF
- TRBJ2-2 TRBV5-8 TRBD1 TGTGCCAGCAGGACTGGACAGGGAGGATGGACCGGGGAGCTGTTTTTT CASRTGQGGWTGELFF
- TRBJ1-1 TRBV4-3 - TGCGCCAGCAGCCAAGAAATCCGGGGCCCAGCTTTCTTT CASSQEIRGPAFF
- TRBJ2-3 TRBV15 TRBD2 TGTGCCACCAGCAGAGAGGGGGGGTTCACAGATACGCAGTATTTT CATSREGGFTDTQYF
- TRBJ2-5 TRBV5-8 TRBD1 TGTGCCAGCAGCAGGGGACAGGGAGGTCAAGAGACCCAGTACTTC CASSRGQGGQETQYF
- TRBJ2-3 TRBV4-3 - TGCGCCAGCAGCCAAGATAAGGGGACACCCTGGACAGATACGCAGTATTTT CASSQDKGTPWTDTQYF
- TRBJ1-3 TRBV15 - TGTGCCACCAGCAGGGACCCTGGAAACACCATATATTTT CATSRDPGNTIYF
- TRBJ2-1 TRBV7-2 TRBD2 TGTGCCAGCAGCTTAGGGAGACTAGCGGGAGGGCGTAGTGAGCAGTTCTTC CASSLGRLAGGRSEQFF
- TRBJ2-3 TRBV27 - TGTGCCAGCAGTTTATGGGGGCCCGGCACAGATACGCAGTATTTT CASSLWGPGTDTQYF
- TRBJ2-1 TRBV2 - TGTGCCAGCAAAGTTAGCTCTGGGAATGAGCAGTTCTTC CASKVSSGNEQFF
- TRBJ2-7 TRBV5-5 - TGTGCCAGCAGCCAAGGACCCGGAGGGCAGTACTTC CASSQGPGGQYF
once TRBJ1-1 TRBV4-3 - TGCGCCAGCAGCCAAGACCCGGGTTTGAACACTGAAGCTTTCTTT CASSQDPGLNTEAFF
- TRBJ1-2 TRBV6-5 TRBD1 TGTGCCAGCAGCCGAACAGGGGACTATGGCTACACCTTC CASSRTGDYGYTF
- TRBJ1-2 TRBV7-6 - TGTGCCAGCAGCTTAGGGGCAGGAAAAGGCGGCTACACCTTC CASSLGAGKGGYTF
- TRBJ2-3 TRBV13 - TGTGCCAGCAGCTTATGGGGAGCGGTCGCAGATACGCAGTATTTT CASSLWGAVADTQYF
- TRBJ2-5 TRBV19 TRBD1 TGTGCCAGTAGTACGAGGACAGGGGGCATCGGGGAGACCCAGTACTTC CASSTRTGGIGETQYF
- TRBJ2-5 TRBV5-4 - TGTGCCAGCAGAGATACCGGGGCCCAAGAGACCCAGTACTTC CASRDTGAQETQYF
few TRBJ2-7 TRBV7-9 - TGTGCCAGCAGCTCTAGTGGGGCCTACGAGCAGTACTTC CASSSSGAYEQYF
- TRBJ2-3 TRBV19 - TGTGCCAGTAGTCCTGGAGGAGATACGCAGTATTTT CASSPGGDTQYF
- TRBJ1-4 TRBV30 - TGTGCCTGGAGTGATCCTGGAAGGGAGGATGAAAAACTGTTTTTT CAWSDPGREDEKLFF
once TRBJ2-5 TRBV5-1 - TGCGCCAGCAGCGGCGGTACAGCGATCCAAGAGACCCAGTACTTC CASSGGTAIQETQYF
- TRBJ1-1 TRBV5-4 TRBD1 TGTGCCAGCAGCTATCCGGGACAGAAAGACACTGAAGCTTTCTTT CASSYPGQKDTEAFF
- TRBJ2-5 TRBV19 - TGTGCCAGTAGTGCCCGAGAGACCCAGTACTTC CASSARETQYF